The 26 T cell receptor beta chains given below trace back to one sample, sequenced in a study of blood T cell repertoires in COVID-19 (dated by TCRdb to between 2020 and 2021). Libraries came from the immunoSEQ multiplex PCR assay. TCRdb's version of the immuneACCESS table is confined to in-frame rearrangements and falls short of the full clone set. An unresolved V gene accounts for under half of the shortfall where checked; the remainder is of unknown origin. For this sample there are 120,000 to 150,000 clones; around four fifths appear just once. About 3.1% of the sample is held by the ten biggest clonotypes. The source material was peripheral blood. These TCRs come from a middle-aged woman with active or convalescent COVID-19.

The sample holds one count of this clone. This chain uses TRBV28 with TRBJ2-2; 7 positions agree with TRBD1. The CDR3 covers 16 residues. V lost 4 bases, J lost 0 bases, and 5 bases stayed unmatched. Germline lookup yields CDR1 MDHEN and CDR2 SYDVKM. The DNA of the CDR3 is TGTGCCAGCAGTTCCTACAGGGGTACGAACACCGGGGAGCTGTTTTTT. Translation: CASSSYRGTNTGELFF.

The V gene is TRBV19, the J gene TRBJ2-2; TRBD1 is a possible D gene (5 bases). V lost 6 bases and J 0 bases, leaving 8 bases between the germline ends. CDR1 is LNHDA, CDR2 SQIVND, per germline (reference sequence). The CDR3 covers 14 residues. CDR3 amino acids: CASRGVPNTGELFF. The CDR3 nucleotides are TGTGCCAGTAGAGGGGTCCCGAACACCGGGGAGCTGTTTTTT.

This chain connects TRBV5-6 to TRBJ2-2; 8 nucleotides agree with TRBD2. Germline V CDR1 and CDR2: SGHDT, YYEEEE. The CDR3 spans 15 residues. V trimming: 4 bases; J trimming: 5 bases; junction bases outside the gene matches: 7. CDR3 loop: CASSRRTSQTGELFF. CDR3 DNA: TGTGCCAGCAGCCGCCGGACTAGCCAGACCGGGGAGCTGTTTTTT.

The gene calls are TRBV5-5 and TRBJ1-3; D call uncertain. CDR1 is SGHKS, CDR2 YYEKEE, per germline (reference sequence). This CDR3 is 14 amino acids long. V dropped 3 bases and J dropped 3 bases, with 10 bases sitting between them. CDR3 DNA: TGTGCCAGCAGCTCAGCGCTAGGTGGAAACACCATATATTTT. Translated: CASSSALGGNTIYF.

The rearrangement uses TRBV4-1 and TRBJ2-1; possible D gene TRBD2, 5 bases. The CDR3 has 13 residues. V lost 4 bases to trimming and J lost 8 bases, with 12 bases between them. CDR1 MGHRA and CDR2 YSYEKL come from the germline V gene. The CDR3, as DNA: TGCGCCAGCAGCCTATACGTTAGCGATGAGCAGTTCTTC. Its protein product is CASSLYVSDEQFF.

DNA for the CDR3: TGTGCCAGCAGCCCGGCGGGACTAGCGGGGGGCCAACTTCCCTACGAGCAGTACTTC. Its translation: CASSPAGLAGGQLPYEQYF. The V gene is TRBV5-6, the J gene TRBJ2-7; 15 positions match TRBD2. CDR3 size: 19 residues. V shed 4 bases, J shed 2 bases, and the junction held 13 bases outside the gene matches. CDR1 and CDR2 from the germline V gene are SGHDT and YYEEEE.

The genes are TRBV7-8 and TRBJ1-1, with D unresolved. This CDR3 contains 13 residues. The germline V gene encodes CDR1 SGHVS and CDR2 FQNEAQ. V was clipped by 1 base and J by 11 bases, with 14 bases between them. For the CDR3, the DNA is TGTGCCAGCAGCTTAGGTCTGGGAGGGAGGGCTTTCTTT. It codes for CASSLGLGGRAFF.

J is TRBJ1-5 and V is TRBV6-5; 7 positions match TRBD1. This CDR3 is 15 amino acids long. The trim removed 4 bases at V and 7 bases at J, leaving 10 bases unmatched. Germline CDR1 and CDR2: MNHEY and SVGAGI. Here the CDR3 DNA reads TGTGCCAGCAGTTCGAGCGAGGGGGCCGGACAGCCCCAGCATTTT. The encoded protein is CASSSSEGAGQPQHF.

This chain links TRBV7-2 with TRBJ2-7; D is undetermined. Germline-derived CDR1 and CDR2 are SGHTA and FQGNSA. The CDR3 sequence is 11 residues long. Trimming removed 4 bases from V and 4 bases from J, with 5 bases in between. CDR3 sequence (DNA): TGTGCCAGCAGCTCGCGTTACGAGCAGTACTTC. The encoded protein is CASSSRYEQYF.

J is TRBJ2-2 and V is TRBV28, with TRBD1 matching over 7 bases. Germline trimming cut 5 bases from V and 5 bases from J; bases unmatched to any gene: 17. This CDR3 has 18 amino acids. Germline values: CDR1 MDHEN, CDR2 SYDVKM. The CDR3 spells CASSLTGSRIQRTGELFF. CDR3 coding DNA: TGTGCCAGCAGTCTGACAGGGTCAAGGATCCAACGAACCGGGGAGCTGTTTTTT.

This chain's CDR3 is CASSQVGGTPEAFF. For the CDR3, the DNA is TGTGCCAGCAGCCAAGTCGGAGGGACCCCTGAAGCTTTCTTT. The rearrangement links TRBV3-1 (or the pseudogene TRBV3-2) to TRBJ1-1, with TRBD1 as a possible D gene (5 bases). The CDR3 extends over 14 amino acids. Trimming took 1 base from V and 6 from J, leaving 12 bases between them. Germline V CDR1 and CDR2: LGHDT, YNNKEL (reference sequence).

The V and J genes are TRBV28 and TRBJ1-2; the match to TRBD1 covers 12 bases. Looked up from germline, CDR1 is MDHEN and CDR2 is SYDVKM. This CDR3 contains 15 residues. J was trimmed by 4 bases and V by 5 bases; bases with no gene match: 5. DNA of the CDR3: TGTGCCAGCAGTCCAACGGGACAGGGGGCCTATGGCTACACCTTC. Its protein product is CASSPTGQGAYGYTF.

The chain couples TRBV14 to TRBJ2-5; 8 nucleotides align to TRBD2. CDR1 and CDR2 from the germline V gene are SGHDN and FVKESK. The J segment lost 5 bases and the V segment lost 1 base, leaving 6 bases of the junction unmatched. The CDR3 is 15 amino acids. The chain's CDR3 is CASSQGTSFRETQYF. CDR3 DNA sequence: TGTGCCAGCAGCCAAGGGACTAGCTTTCGGGAGACCCAGTACTTC.

The gene calls are TRBV18 and TRBJ1-1; D might be TRBD1 (6 bases). Germline CDR1 and CDR2: KGHSH and LQKENI. The CDR3 loop spans 13 amino acids. V lost 3 bases and J 8 bases, leaving 13 bases between the germline ends. The CDR3 nucleotides read TGTGCCAGCTCACCCATCGGACAGTCAGAAGCTTTCTTT. It codes for CASSPIGQSEAFF.

The chain employs TRBV20-1 and TRBJ2-1; D perhaps matches TRBD2 (6 bases). CDR3 length: 18 residues. With 3 bases removed from V and 2 bases from J, the gap between germline ends came to 23 bases. CDR1 and CDR2 from the germline V gene are DFQATT and SNEGSKA (reference sequence). The chain's CDR3 is CSASLLRVLAKTYNEQFF. CDR3 in DNA: TGCAGTGCTAGTCTACTTAGGGTTCTAGCGAAGACCTACAATGAGCAGTTCTTC.

This sequence joins TRBV28 and TRBJ2-7; 12 nucleotides line up with TRBD2. The CDR3 extends over 17 amino acids. In germline, CDR1 is MDHEN, CDR2 SYDVKM. Trimming cost V 5 bases and J 0 bases; bases outside gene matches: 8. The CDR3 nucleotides read TGTGCCAGCAGTAAACCTAGCGGGAGGGCTAGCTCCTACGAGCAGTACTTC. Its protein product is CASSKPSGRASSYEQYF.

As to this clone: In the same sample, other DNA sequences code for this CDR3. The chain combines TRBV7-2 with TRBJ1-5; tentatively, D is TRBD1 (6 bases). Trimming shortened V by 4 bases and J by 4 bases, and 8 bases separated the two germline ends. This CDR3 is 13 amino acids long. Germline CDR1 reads SGHTA; CDR2 reads FQGNSA. The CDR3 here is CASSSDRNQPQHF. The CDR3 DNA follows: TGTGCCAGCAGCTCGGACAGAAATCAGCCCCAGCATTTT.

The chain carries TRBV6-5 and TRBJ1-5, with unresolved D. V lost 6 bases to trimming and J lost 4 bases, with 10 bases between them. The germline gives CDR1 MNHEY, CDR2 SVGAGI. The CDR3 extends over 13 amino acids. The CDR3 here is CASRLGRNQPQHF. The CDR3 DNA reads TGTGCCAGCAGACTTGGTCGTAATCAGCCCCAGCATTTT.

The genes are TRBV7-9 and TRBJ1-2, with TRBD1 as a possible D gene (5 bases). Looked up from germline, CDR1 is SEHNR and CDR2 is FQNEAQ (reference sequence). The CDR3 extends over 15 amino acids. V lost 2 bases to trimming and J lost 5 bases, with 15 bases between them. CDR3 in amino acids: CASSLTSRDRYGYTF. CDR3 coding DNA: TGTGCCAGCAGCTTAACGTCCAGGGATAGGTATGGCTACACCTTC.

The rearrangement uses TRBV29-1 and TRBJ2-7; 15 bases fit TRBD2. CDR1 SQVTM and CDR2 ANQGSEA come from the germline V gene. The CDR3 is 17 residues long. V lost 6 bases to trimming and J lost 0 bases; unmatched junction nucleotides: 9. In DNA form, the CDR3 reads TGCAGCGTAGGAGGACTAGCGGGGGGGCCAGCCTCCTACGAGCAGTACTTC. It is translated as CSVGGLAGGPASYEQYF.

The gene calls are TRBV5-6 and TRBJ1-5; tentative D call: TRBD1 (5 bases). The CDR3 sequence is 13 residues long. CDR1 SGHDT and CDR2 YYEEEE come from the germline V gene. V lost 3 bases, J lost 4 bases, and 8 bases lay in between. CDR3 region: CASSYDSNQPQHF. The CDR3 coding sequence is TGTGCCAGCAGCTACGACAGTAATCAGCCCCAGCATTTT.

This clone was counted a single time. The chain combines TRBV24-1 with TRBJ2-7, with a tentative D call TRBD1 (6 bases). In germline, CDR1 is KGHDR, CDR2 SFDVKD. V was trimmed by 3 bases and J by 4 bases, leaving 15 bases between them. The CDR3 extends over 15 amino acids. CDR3 residues: CATSDVVRGIYEQYF. The CDR3 nucleotides are TGTGCCACCAGTGATGTGGTCAGGGGAATTTACGAGCAGTACTTC.

The V and J genes are TRBV10-1 and TRBJ1-1; no firm D call. The CDR3 loop spans 16 amino acids. The V and J ends lost 0 bases and 0 bases respectively, with 11 bases between them. CDR1 and CDR2 (germline): WNHNN, SYGVQD (reference sequence). CDR3 bases: TGCGCCAGCAGTGAGTCGATTGCGGGAATGAACACTGAAGCTTTCTTT. The encoded protein is CASSESIAGMNTEAFF.

V is TRBV5-4 and J is TRBJ2-1, with TRBD2 matching 8 bases. V was pared by 2 bases and J by 4 bases, with 8 bases of the junction left unmatched. Germline assignment: CDR1 SGHNT and CDR2 YYREEE (reference sequence). This CDR3 contains 16 residues. CDR3 protein: CASSFPSGGRYNEQFF. CDR3 DNA sequence: TGTGCCAGCAGCTTTCCCTCCGGCGGGAGGTACAATGAGCAGTTCTTC. Using reference TRBV5-4 and TRBJ2-1 for the parts outside the CDR3, the full variable domain is ETGVTQSPTHLIKTRGQQVTLRCSSQSGHNTVSWYQQALGQGPQFIFQYYREEENGRGNFPPRFSGLQFPNYSSELNVNALELDDSALYLCASSFPSGGRYNEQFFGPGTRLTVL.

The chain couples TRBV5-6 to TRBJ1-5; TRBD1 matches 12 bases. V lost 0 bases to trimming and J lost 4 bases; unmatched junction nucleotides: 5. The CDR3 is made up of 17 amino acids. Germline-derived CDR1 and CDR2 are SGHDT and YYEEEE. The CDR3 DNA sequence: TGTGCCAGCAGCTTGGTACGGGACAGGGGGCGGAATCAGCCCCAGCATTTT. Protein product: CASSLVRDRGRNQPQHF.

V is TRBV5-1 and J is TRBJ1-2, with 9 bases that match TRBD1. The length of the CDR3 is 17 residues. The V segment lost 3 bases and the J segment 4 bases; nucleotides outside the gene matches: 13. From germline, CDR1 is SGHRS and CDR2 YFSETQ. This CDR3 is CASSSNRQGGSLYGYTF. The CDR3 DNA follows: TGCGCCAGCAGCTCCAACCGACAGGGGGGTTCCCTCTATGGCTACACCTTC.